These 23 T cell receptor beta chains were sequenced from one sample in a study of blood T cell repertoires in COVID-19. Method: immunoSEQ multiplex PCR; TCRdb's copy keeps in-frame clones and lacks some. The table has tens of thousands of clones, more than 85% seen once. Sequencing was done on a sample of peripheral blood. The receptors were sampled from a man aged 45-65 years in a cohort sampled during active COVID-19.

The V call is TRBV2, the J call TRBJ1-1; D is possibly TRBD1 (6 bases). V dropped 6 bases and J dropped 5 bases, with 13 bases sitting between them. Germline values: CDR1 SNHLY, CDR2 FYNNEI. The CDR3 consists of 13 residues. CDR3 DNA: TGTGCCAGCAGGCTCAGGGGTAGGACTGAAGCTTTCTTT. Protein sequence: CASRLRGRTEAFF.

In DNA form, the CDR3 reads TGTGCCAGCAGTTGGGGCGGGGTCGAGCAGTACGTC. Amino acids: CASSWGGVEQYV. The chain recombines TRBV12-3 or TRBV12-4 with TRBJ2-7; D possibly corresponds to TRBD2 (6 bases). Deletions cut 4 bases from V and 6 bases from J, with 10 bases between. CDR3 size: 12 residues.

The rearrangement links TRBV19 to TRBJ2-1; 8 nucleotides agree with TRBD2. The trim removed 5 bases at V and 2 bases at J, leaving 5 bases unmatched. CDR1 and CDR2 (germline): LNHDA, SQIVND (reference sequence). The CDR3 sequence is 15 residues long. The CDR3 DNA is TGTGCCAGTAGTCTTCTAGCGGGTGCCTACAATGAGCAGTTCTTC. Protein sequence: CASSLLAGAYNEQFF.

V gene TRBV5-1 combines with J gene TRBJ2-3; 11 bases align to TRBD2. Trimming at V came to 2 bases and at J to 2 bases, leaving 7 bases not matched to a gene. The V gene's germline CDR1 is SGHRS and CDR2 YFSETQ. The CDR3 covers 17 residues. The CDR3 bases are TGCGCCAGCAGCTTTTGGGGACTAGCGGAGGACACAGATACGCAGTATTTT. This encodes CASSFWGLAEDTDTQYF.

The rearrangement joins TRBV7-3 to TRBJ2-1, with TRBD2 matching 10 bases. The length of the CDR3 is 16 residues. Germline loops: CDR1 SGHTA, CDR2 FQGTGA. V was pared by 1 base and J by 9 bases, with 9 bases of the junction left unmatched. CDR3 residues: CASSLRASGSMAEQFF. Written as DNA, the CDR3 is TGTGCCAGCAGCTTAAGGGCTAGCGGGAGTATGGCTGAGCAGTTCTTC.

The chain combines TRBV5-1 with TRBJ2-1; 8 bases line up with TRBD1. Germline CDR1 SGHRS, CDR2 YFSETQ. The CDR3 length is 15 residues. J was trimmed by 0 bases and V by 3 bases; bases with no gene match: 2. This CDR3 reads CASSSGTGSYNEQFF. The CDR3 nucleotides read TGCGCCAGCAGCTCAGGGACAGGCTCCTACAATGAGCAGTTCTTC.

This rearrangement joins TRBV24-1 to TRBJ2-2; 7 nucleotides agree with TRBD1. CDR1 and CDR2 from the germline V gene are KGHDR and SFDVKD. The CDR3 extends over 16 amino acids. V lost 2 bases and J lost 3; bases outside the gene matches: 5. The CDR3 region is CATSDYGRGYTGELFF. The CDR3 coding sequence is TGTGCCACCAGTGATTATGGCAGGGGGTACACCGGGGAGCTGTTTTTT.

This chain connects TRBV7-2 to TRBJ1-5; 9 bases agree with TRBD1. The V and J ends lost 7 bases and 4 bases, in that order; junction bases with no gene match: 2. CDR1 is SGHTA and CDR2 is FQGNSA in the germline V gene. The CDR3 sequence is 13 residues long. The DNA for the CDR3 is TGTGCCAGCAAGGGACAGGGAAATCAGCCCCAGCATTTT. Translated, it gives CASKGQGNQPQHF.

The table lists this clone with a count of one. The chain uses TRBV4-3 and TRBJ1-1; 7 bases fit TRBD1. With 4 bases clipped from V and 1 base from J, the junction kept 6 bases outside the gene matches. The CDR3 is made up of 15 amino acids. From germline, CDR1 is LGHNA and CDR2 YSLEER. CDR3 nucleotides: TGCGCCAGCAGCCCGGACAGGTCGGGGAACACTGAAGCTTTCTTT. Translation: CASSPDRSGNTEAFF.

The V call is TRBV3-1 (or the pseudogene TRBV3-2), the J call TRBJ2-1; perhaps TRBD2 as D (6 bases). Germline V CDR1 and CDR2: LGHDT, YNNKEL (reference sequence). This CDR3 comprises 16 residues. The germline V and J ends were trimmed by 1 base and 2 bases, with 12 bases remaining between them. The CDR3 nucleotides read TGTGCCAGCAGCCAAGTAGGGCGGGACCCCTACAATGAGCAGTTCTTC. It specifies CASSQVGRDPYNEQFF.

The chain links TRBV7-8 to TRBJ1-1; no firm D call. In germline, CDR1 is SGHVS, CDR2 FQNEAQ. The CDR3 length is 13 residues. With 3 bases removed from V and 3 bases from J, the gap between germline ends came to 8 bases. CDR3 protein: CASSFMRDTEAFF. The CDR3 DNA is TGTGCCAGCAGCTTTATGAGGGACACTGAAGCTTTCTTT.

The chain couples TRBV29-1 to TRBJ2-7; a weak D match, TRBD1 (7 bases). The CDR3 extends over 12 amino acids. CDR1 SQVTM and CDR2 ANQGSEA come from the germline V gene. V lost 4 bases and J lost 7, with 14 bases in between. CDR3 amino acids: CSVGRQGGEQYF. Written as DNA, the CDR3 is TGCAGCGTTGGTCGCCAGGGGGGTGAGCAGTACTTC.

V and J are TRBV5-1 and TRBJ2-3, with D unresolved. Trimming took off 1 base at V and 2 bases at J, with 11 bases between the two ends. Germline CDR1 SGHRS, CDR2 YFSETQ. This CDR3 is 15 amino acids long. The CDR3 DNA sequence: TGCGCCAGCAGCTTGTCAGGAAAAGTCACAGATACGCAGTATTTT. Amino acid sequence: CASSLSGKVTDTQYF.

V gene TRBV30 combines with J gene TRBJ2-1, with 9 positions matching TRBD1. Germline V gene data show CDR1 as GTSNPN and CDR2 as SVGIG (reference sequence). The CDR3 is 15 residues long. V shed 5 bases and J 8 bases; nucleotides not matched to a gene: 13. The CDR3 nucleotides are TGTGCCTGGCGCGTCGGGACAGGGATTTATGATGAGCAGTTCTTC. Its protein product is CAWRVGTGIYDEQFF. The variable domain in full, with the rest retrieved from reference TRBV30 and TRBJ2-1, is SQTIHQWPATLVQPVGSPLSLECTVEGTSNPNLYWYRQAAGRGLQLLFYSVGIGQISSEVPQNLSASRPQDRQFILSSKKLLLSDSGFYLCAWRVGTGIYDEQFFGPGTRLTVL.

The chain recombines TRBV27 with TRBJ1-2; 8 bases are shared with TRBD1. V lost 3 bases, J lost 8 bases, and 11 bases stayed unmatched. The CDR3 consists of 15 residues. CDR1 MNHEY and CDR2 SMNVEV come from the germline V gene (reference sequence). The CDR3 DNA sequence: TGTGCCAGCAGTTTCGCGGACAGGGAAATAGGAGGCTACACCTTC. Its protein is CASSFADREIGGYTF.

V gene TRBV3-1 (or the pseudogene TRBV3-2) combines with J gene TRBJ2-1, with 14 bases aligning to TRBD2. Germline V lookup: CDR1 LGHDT, CDR2 YNNKEL (reference sequence). There are 22 residues in the CDR3. V was clipped by 2 bases and J by 1 base; unmatched bases: 16. The CDR3 DNA is TGTGCCAGCAGCCAATTTCTTAGGAAGGGACTAGCGGGAGACGGGTCCTACAATGAGCAGTTCTTC. Translating it yields CASSQFLRKGLAGDGSYNEQFF.

The genes are TRBV6-5 and TRBJ2-1; TRBD1 matches at 7 bases. V was clipped by 6 bases and J by 9 bases; unmatched bases: 11. Per the germline V gene, CDR1 is MNHEY and CDR2 is SVGAGI. This CDR3 comprises 14 residues. CDR3 amino acids: CASRKRGPRAEQFF. The CDR3 DNA follows: TGTGCCAGCAGGAAAAGGGGGCCGCGGGCTGAGCAGTTCTTC.

The rearrangement links TRBV20-1 to TRBJ1-1; D is perhaps TRBD1 (5 bases). Per the germline V gene, CDR1 is DFQATT and CDR2 is SNEGSKA (reference sequence). The CDR3 sequence is 11 residues long. The V end lost 6 bases, the J end lost 6 bases, and 11 bases lay between the germline ends. CDR3 amino acids: CSAPTGAEAFF. The CDR3 DNA reads TGCAGTGCACCCACGGGGGCTGAAGCTTTCTTT.

A word on this clone: Additional DNA sequences in this sample encode the identical CDR3. This chain joins TRBV5-1 and TRBJ2-5; D is unclear. The germline V gene has CDR1 SGHRS and CDR2 YFSETQ. V was cut by 0 bases and J by 5 bases, with 14 bases left in between. The CDR3 spans 15 residues. For the CDR3, the DNA is TGCGCCAGCAGCTTGGCGCCAGCCCCCGGGGAGACCCAGTACTTC. Translation: CASSLAPAPGETQYF.

The chain recombines TRBV5-1 with TRBJ1-4; D is possibly TRBD1 (6 bases). The CDR3 consists of 15 residues. V lost 2 bases to trimming and J lost 3 bases, with 11 bases between them. The germline CDR1 and CDR2 sequences are SGHRS and YFSETQ. CDR3 residues: CASSLTGLSNEKLFF. CDR3 DNA sequence: TGCGCCAGCAGCTTAACAGGGCTTTCTAATGAAAAACTGTTTTTT.

This rearrangement joins TRBV30 to TRBJ2-1; TRBD1 matches 11 bases. After removal of 4 bases from V and 9 bases from J, the junction contained 5 bases not matched to a gene. Germline lookup yields CDR1 GTSNPN and CDR2 SVGIG (reference sequence). There are 13 residues in the CDR3. DNA for the CDR3: TGTGCCTGGATGGGACAGGGGGGGAGTGAGCAGTTCTTC. Amino acid sequence: CAWMGQGGSEQFF.

V gene TRBV7-2 combines with J gene TRBJ1-2; D is unresolved. V gave up 4 bases and J gave up 14 bases, with 11 bases separating them. This CDR3 has 10 residues. Germline V gives CDR1 SGHTA, CDR2 FQGNSA. CDR3 sequence: CASSYLLATF. CDR3 DNA sequence: TGTGCCAGCAGCTACCTGTTGGCAACCTTC.

The chain couples TRBV6-2 or TRBV6-3 to TRBJ2-2, with 10 bases aligning to TRBD1. Per germline, CDR1 MNHEY and CDR2 SVGEGT. Unmatched junction bases numbered 4, after V lost 6 bases and J lost 3 bases. This CDR3 contains 15 residues. The CDR3 region has the DNA TGTGCCAGCAGCTCCGGGACAGGGGACACCGGGGAGCTGTTTTTT. Residues: CASSSGTGDTGELFF.